These T cell receptor beta chains were read from a single sample in a study of glioma-infiltrating T cells after dendritic cell vaccination. Assay: immunoSEQ multiplex PCR; the TCRdb copy retains only in-frame clones and omits some. The sample includes about 96,000 clones, about 80% of them seen just once. The specimen comprised blood, sampled before dendritic cell vaccination. These receptors were collected from a human donor with glioblastoma. Each CDR3 is given with its conserved first and last residue. The D gene is left open where the match is weak. Size values are once, few and many counts, or a class for expanded clones, and some rows have none.

clone_size j_call d_call cdr3_length v_call cdr3_aa cdr3_nt
- TRBJ2-1 TRBD2 18 TRBV27 CASGRQASGGAGGREQFF TGTGCCAGCGGACGGCAGGCGAGCGGGGGGGCCGGAGGTCGTGAGCAGTTCTTC
once TRBJ2-1 TRBD2 14 TRBV10-3 CAIRGLAGRNEQFF TGTGCCATCAGGGGACTAGCGGGGCGCAATGAGCAGTTCTTC
- TRBJ2-1 TRBD2 15 TRBV29-1 CSALGTSGTYNEQFF TGCAGCGCACTCGGGACTAGCGGGACCTACAATGAGCAGTTCTTC
- TRBJ2-3 - 21 TRBV9 CASSVPRTARRPAGNTDTQYF TGTGCCAGCAGCGTACCCCGGACAGCTCGACGACCGGCGGGCAACACAGATACGCAGTATTTT
- TRBJ2-1 TRBD2 20 TRBV4-1 CASRTGTSGRPSPPYNEQFF TGCGCCAGCAGAACAGGGACTAGCGGGAGGCCTTCACCACCCTACAATGAGCAGTTCTTC
once TRBJ2-1 - 14 TRBV5-4 CASSYSGSYNEQFF TGTGCCAGCAGTTACTCGGGCTCCTACAATGAGCAGTTCTTC
once TRBJ2-5 TRBD1 16 TRBV30 CAWSGGTVGYQETQYF TGTGCCTGGAGTGGGGGGACAGTGGGGTACCAAGAGACCCAGTACTTC
- TRBJ2-1 TRBD2 15 TRBV5-1 CASSQREGPYNEQFF TGCGCCAGCAGCCAAAGGGAGGGACCCTACAATGAGCAGTTCTTC
- TRBJ2-1 TRBD2 21 TRBV27 CASSSRGAHPSGSRSYNEQFF TGTGCCAGCAGTTCTAGGGGGGCCCATCCTAGCGGGAGCCGCTCCTACAATGAGCAGTTCTTC
- TRBJ1-4 - 14 TRBV18 CASSAGITNEKLFF TGTGCCAGCTCTGCAGGGATTACTAATGAAAAACTGTTTTTT
few TRBJ2-7 - 13 TRBV2 CASIQGQTYEQYF TGTGCCAGCATTCAGGGGCAGACCTACGAGCAGTACTTC
- TRBJ2-7 TRBD1 14 TRBV9 CASSRTGGGYEQYF TGTGCCAGCAGCCGGACAGGGGGCGGCTACGAGCAGTACTTC
few TRBJ2-3 TRBD1 14 TRBV2 CASMAGGGTDTQYF TGTGCCAGCATGGCAGGGGGAGGCACAGATACGCAGTATTTT
- TRBJ2-7 TRBD2 15 TRBV6-5 CASSQTGTSRDEQYF TGTGCCAGCAGCCAGACCGGGACTAGCCGGGACGAGCAGTACTTC
- TRBJ2-7 TRBD1 15 TRBV27 CASSLYRGPNYEQYF TGTGCCAGCAGTTTATACAGGGGGCCGAACTACGAGCAGTACTTC
- TRBJ1-2 - 16 TRBV6-5 CASSYSKGRTNYGYTF TGTGCCAGCAGTTACTCGAAGGGCAGGACAAACTATGGCTACACCTTC